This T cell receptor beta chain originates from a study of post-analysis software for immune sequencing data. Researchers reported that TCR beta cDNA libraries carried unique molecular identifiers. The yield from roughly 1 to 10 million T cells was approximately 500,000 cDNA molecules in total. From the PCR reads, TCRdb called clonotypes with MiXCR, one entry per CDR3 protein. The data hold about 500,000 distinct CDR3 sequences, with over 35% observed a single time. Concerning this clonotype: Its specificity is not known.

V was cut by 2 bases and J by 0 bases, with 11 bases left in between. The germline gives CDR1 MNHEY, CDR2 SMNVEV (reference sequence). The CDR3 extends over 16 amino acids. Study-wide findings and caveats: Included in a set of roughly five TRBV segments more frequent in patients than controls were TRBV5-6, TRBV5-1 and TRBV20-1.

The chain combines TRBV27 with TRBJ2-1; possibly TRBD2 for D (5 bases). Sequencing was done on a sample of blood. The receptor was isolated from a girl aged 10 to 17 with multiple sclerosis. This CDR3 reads CASSLARGLSYNEQFF. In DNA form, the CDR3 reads TGTGCCAGCAGTTTAGCCCGCGGACTCTCCTACAATGAGCAGTTCTTC.